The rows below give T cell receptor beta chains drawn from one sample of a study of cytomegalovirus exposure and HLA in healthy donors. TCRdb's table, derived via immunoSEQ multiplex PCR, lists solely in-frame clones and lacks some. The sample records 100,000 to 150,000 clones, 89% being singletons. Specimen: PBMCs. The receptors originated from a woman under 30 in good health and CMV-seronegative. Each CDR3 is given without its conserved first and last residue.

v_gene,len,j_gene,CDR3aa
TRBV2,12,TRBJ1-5,ASGPTGGSQPQH
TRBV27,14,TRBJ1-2,ASSFIFSGQGDGYT
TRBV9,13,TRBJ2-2,ASSVGGRGTGELF
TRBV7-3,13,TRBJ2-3,ASSLGTSGADTQY
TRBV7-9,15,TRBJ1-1,ASSETRTALENTEAF
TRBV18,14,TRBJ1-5,ASSPRDSSLDQPQH
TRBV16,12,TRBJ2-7,ASSQSYREYEQY
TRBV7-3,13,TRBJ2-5,ASSLGGGGPETQY
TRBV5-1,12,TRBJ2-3,ASSLAAVTDTQY
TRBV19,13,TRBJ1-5,ASSQTTGGRQPQH
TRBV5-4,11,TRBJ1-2,ASSLQGRSGYT
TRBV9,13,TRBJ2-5,ASSAPGTSHETQY
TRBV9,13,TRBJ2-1,ASSVRTSGYNEQF
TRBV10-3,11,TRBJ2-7,AIRAGPLYEQY
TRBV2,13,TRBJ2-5,ASSDGDRYQETQY
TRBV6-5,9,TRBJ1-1,ASIQGTEAF
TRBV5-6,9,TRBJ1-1,ASSWGSEAF
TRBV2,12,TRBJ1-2,ASSGGRQNYGYT
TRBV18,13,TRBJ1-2,ASSPQGAKELGYT
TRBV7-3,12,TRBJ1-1,ASSPSGANTEAF
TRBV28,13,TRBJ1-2,ASRIPGQPNYGYT
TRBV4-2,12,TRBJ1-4,ASSGLPTNEKLF
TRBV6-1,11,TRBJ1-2,ASSQGQGDGYT
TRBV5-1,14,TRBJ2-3,ASSLWRGPSTDTQY
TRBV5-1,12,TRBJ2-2,ASSPGQTTGELF
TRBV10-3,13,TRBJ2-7,AISESRGHSYEQY
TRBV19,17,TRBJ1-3,ASSMSPPGGTLYGNTIY
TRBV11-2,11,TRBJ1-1,ASSQDRGAEAF
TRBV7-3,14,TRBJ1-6,ASTPGDTLRDSPLH
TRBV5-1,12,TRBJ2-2,ASSFRYNTGELF
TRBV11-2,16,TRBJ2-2,ASSPRTSGGAVTGELF
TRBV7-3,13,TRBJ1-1,ASSLAGGKYTEAF
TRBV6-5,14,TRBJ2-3,ASSLTTGTGTDTQY
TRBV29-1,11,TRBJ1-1,SIGRQTNTEAF
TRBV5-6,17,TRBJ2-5,ASSLVPGQGLVFGETQY
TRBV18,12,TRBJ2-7,ASSGTTGFYEQY
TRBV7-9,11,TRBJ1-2,ASSLSGLYGYT
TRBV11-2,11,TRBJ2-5,ASSRPGGETQY
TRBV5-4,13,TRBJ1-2,ASSLSSGISDGYT
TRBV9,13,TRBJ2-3,ASSVGTGGLHTQY
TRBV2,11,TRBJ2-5,ASNRYSQETQY
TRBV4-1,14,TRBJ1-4,ASSQAAGTGNEKLF
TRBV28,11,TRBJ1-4,ASSPGDNEKLF
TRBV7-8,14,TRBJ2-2,ASRPALRASTGELF
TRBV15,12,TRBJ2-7,ATSQGVRPYEQY
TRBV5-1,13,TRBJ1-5,ASSSGTGSNQPQH
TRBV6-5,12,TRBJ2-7,ASRGTGRSYEQY
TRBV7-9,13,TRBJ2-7,ASSLAAGARYEQY
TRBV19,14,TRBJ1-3,ASSPTSGNSGNTIY
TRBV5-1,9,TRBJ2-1,ASTQGNEQF
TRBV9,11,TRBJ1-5,ASSTRPNQPQH